These 31 T cell receptor beta chains were sequenced from one sample in a study of blood T cell repertoires in COVID-19. Clones were sequenced by immunoSEQ multiplex PCR, and TCRdb holds only the in-frame ones, with some missing. The sample carries roughly 99,000 clones, 84% recorded once. Sequencing was done on a sample of peripheral blood. These receptors were taken from a human donor in a cohort sampled during active COVID-19.

The rearrangement links TRBV19 to TRBJ1-3; D perhaps matches TRBD1 (6 bases). V lost 5 bases and J 0 bases, leaving 14 bases between the germline ends. CDR1 and CDR2 (germline): LNHDA, SQIVND (reference sequence). This CDR3 contains 16 residues. The CDR3 loop reads CASSEDRTTSGNTIYF. The CDR3 region has the DNA TGTGCCAGTAGTGAAGACAGGACAACCTCTGGAAACACCATATATTTT.

The chain joins TRBV20-1 to TRBJ1-1; D is ambiguous. Germline lookup yields CDR1 DFQATT and CDR2 SNEGSKA (reference sequence). Trimming took 4 bases from V and 1 from J, leaving 4 bases between them. The CDR3 has 11 residues. The CDR3 loop is CSATGNTEAFF. The CDR3 nucleotides read TGCAGTGCTACAGGGAACACTGAAGCTTTCTTT.

The J gene is TRBJ1-1, the V gene TRBV7-9, with TRBD1 identical over 7 bases. CDR1 is SEHNR, CDR2 FQNEAQ, per germline (reference sequence). The length of the CDR3 is 15 residues. With V trimmed by 5 bases and J by 3 bases, 9 bases remained unmatched. Here the CDR3 reads CASSLEDRSYTEAFF. As DNA, the CDR3 is TGTGCCAGCAGCCTTGAGGACAGGTCCTACACTGAAGCTTTCTTT.

The rearrangement joins TRBV30 to TRBJ1-2; no reliable D call. CDR3 length equals 12 residues. CDR1 and CDR2 from the germline V gene are GTSNPN and SVGIG (reference sequence). V shed 2 bases and J shed 7 bases, with 11 bases lying between them. The CDR3 is CAWSPRAGGYTF. CDR3 nucleotides: TGTGCCTGGAGTCCTAGGGCGGGTGGCTACACCTTC. Supplemented by reference TRBV30 and TRBJ1-2, the full variable domain reads SQTIHQWPATLVQPVGSPLSLECTVEGTSNPNLYWYRQAAGRGLQLLFYSVGIGQISSEVPQNLSASRPQDRQFILSSKKLLLSDSGFYLCAWSPRAGGYTFGSGTRLTVV.

J is TRBJ2-1 and V is TRBV19; 11 positions match TRBD2. The V gene's germline CDR1 is LNHDA and CDR2 SQIVND (reference sequence). With V trimmed by 5 bases and J by 9 bases, 9 bases remained unmatched. The CDR3 loop spans 15 amino acids. In DNA form, the CDR3 reads TGTGCCAGTAGTTCGCTAGCGGGAGGTGGGCGTGAGCAGTTCTTC. As protein: CASSSLAGGGREQFF.

A note on this clone: This sample also contains other DNA sequences that code for the same CDR3. The chain carries TRBV12-3 or TRBV12-4 and TRBJ1-1; D unclear. Trimming removed 3 bases at V and 0 bases at J, with 5 bases between. This CDR3 region has 13 residues. Here the CDR3 DNA reads TGTGCCAGCAGTTTTTCAGTGAACACTGAAGCTTTCTTT. Translating gives CASSFSVNTEAFF.

V usage is TRBV9 and J usage is TRBJ2-5, with TRBD1 identical over 11 bases. CDR1 SGDLS and CDR2 YYNGEE come from the germline V gene. The CDR3 has 16 residues. Trimming removed 8 bases from V and 0 bases from J; junction bases left unmatched: 9. CDR3 sequence: CARGTGGSVNQETQYF. CDR3 nucleotides: TGTGCCAGAGGGACAGGGGGGTCAGTGAACCAAGAGACCCAGTACTTC.

CDR3 DNA: TGTGCCAGCAGCGCCCCAGGACTAGCGGTTAACAATGAGCAGTTCTTC. Encoded protein: CASSAPGLAVNNEQFF. The rearrangement uses TRBV7-2 and TRBJ2-1; TRBD2 matches at 10 bases. The CDR3 spans 16 residues. The junction had 9 bases not matched to a gene; V was cut back by 5 bases and J by 5 bases. Germline CDR1 reads SGHTA; CDR2 reads FQGNSA.

J is TRBJ2-1 and V is TRBV11-3, with 8 bases matching TRBD2. The length of the CDR3 is 15 residues. Germline CDR1 and CDR2: SGHNT and YENEEA. V shed 2 bases and J 5 bases; nucleotides not matched to a gene: 5. The CDR3 nucleotides are TGTGCCAGCAGCTTATTTAGCGGGGAAGACAATGAGCAGTTCTTC. The encoded protein is CASSLFSGEDNEQFF.

The rearrangement joins TRBV11-2 to TRBJ2-1; D is perhaps TRBD1 (6 bases). Germline V gene sequence: CDR1 SGHAT, CDR2 FQNNGV. The CDR3 runs to 13 residues. V lost 3 bases and J lost 5, with 8 bases in between. The CDR3 spells CASSFDRHNEQFF. The CDR3 bases are TGTGCCAGCAGCTTCGACAGGCACAATGAGCAGTTCTTC.

The chain is built from TRBV7-9 and TRBJ1-1, with D possibly being TRBD1 (6 bases). Germline CDR1 and CDR2: SEHNR and FQNEAQ (reference sequence). The V end was cut by 5 bases, the J end by 1 base, with 8 bases between. CDR3 length: 13 amino acids. DNA for the CDR3: TGTGCCAGCAGCCCGACAGGGAACACTGAAGCTTTCTTT. It yields the protein CASSPTGNTEAFF. The variable domain in full, with the rest retrieved from reference TRBV7-9 and TRBJ1-1, is DTGVSQNPRHKITKRGQNVTFRCDPISEHNRLYWYRQTLGQGPEFLTYFQNEAQLEKSRLLSDRFSAERPKGSFSTLEIQRTEQGDSAMYLCASSPTGNTEAFFGQGTRLTVV.

V usage is TRBV6-6 and J usage is TRBJ1-5; 8 bases are shared with TRBD1. V lost 5 bases, J lost 4 bases, and 16 bases stayed unmatched. The germline CDR1 and CDR2 sequences are MNHNY and SVGAGI (reference sequence). The CDR3 totals 18 residues. The CDR3 bases are TGTGCCAGCAGTCAATCGTCTTTGTTAGGGACAGGTAATCAGCCCCAGCATTTT. It encodes CASSQSSLLGTGNQPQHF.

This clone was picked up a small number of times. This chain joins TRBV2 and TRBJ1-4; 7 bases map to TRBD1. Trimming removed 3 bases from V and 5 bases from J; junction bases left unmatched: 6. Per the germline V gene, CDR1 is SNHLY and CDR2 is FYNNEI. The CDR3 consists of 15 residues. The CDR3 coding sequence is TGTGCCAGCAGTGAGGAGGGACAGAAGAATGAAAAACTGTTTTTT. It encodes CASSEEGQKNEKLFF.

CDR3 bases: TGTGCCATCAGCCGACAGGGGGATAGCACTGAAGCTTTCTTT. This codes for CAISRQGDSTEAFF. The V and J genes are TRBV10-3 and TRBJ1-1; 9 nucleotides match TRBD1. Germline trimming cut 6 bases from V and 4 bases from J; bases unmatched to any gene: 6. The CDR3 runs 14 residues. Germline assignment: CDR1 ENHRY and CDR2 SYGVKD.

There are a few counts of this clone. The rearrangement links TRBV2 to TRBJ2-4; 8 bases are a match to TRBD2. The CDR3 totals 16 residues. CDR1 and CDR2 from the germline V gene are SNHLY and FYNNEI. Trimming took 5 bases from V and 2 from J; bases not matched to a gene: 8. The CDR3 is CASSPREGGSKNIQYF. The CDR3 DNA reads TGTGCCAGCAGTCCTCGGGAGGGCGGTTCCAAAAACATTCAGTACTTC.

This clone has more than one count but fewer than ten. This sample includes further DNA sequences coding for the same CDR3. The V gene is TRBV5-6, the J gene TRBJ1-1; maybe TRBD1 (5 bases). Germline V gene data show CDR1 as SGHDT and CDR2 as YYEEEE. The V end was cut by 4 bases, the J end by 0 bases, with 13 bases between. The CDR3 is 15 amino acids. CDR3 in amino acids: CASSPAGGMNTEAFF. CDR3 nucleotide sequence: TGTGCCAGCAGCCCGGCGGGGGGGATGAACACTGAAGCTTTCTTT.

The chain joins TRBV3-1 (or the pseudogene TRBV3-2) to TRBJ1-1; no definite D call. The CDR3 sequence is 14 residues long. V was cut by 4 bases and J by 0 bases, with 9 bases left in between. CDR1 and CDR2 from the germline V gene are LGHDT and YNNKEL (reference sequence). The CDR3 DNA is TGTGCCAGCAGCCTATCAGGTCTGAACACTGAAGCTTTCTTT. Residues: CASSLSGLNTEAFF.

J is TRBJ2-3 and V is TRBV5-4; 8 bases line up with TRBD1. CDR3 length: 14 residues. The germline V gene has CDR1 SGHNT and CDR2 YYREEE (reference sequence). The V and J ends lost 6 bases and 4 bases, in that order; junction bases with no gene match: 7. The CDR3 region has the DNA TGTGCCAGCACGGCAGGGGGCGGCGCAGATACGCAGTATTTT. Translated, it gives CASTAGGGADTQYF.

The CDR3 here is CATAGGTANTGELFF. For the CDR3, the DNA is TGTGCCACCGCCGGGGGAACAGCGAACACCGGGGAGCTGTTTTTT. V is TRBV7-3 and J is TRBJ2-2, with a weak D call TRBD2 (6 bases). Germline lookup yields CDR1 SGHTA and CDR2 FQGTGA. This CDR3 comprises 15 residues. Trimming took off 10 bases at V and 0 bases at J, with 15 bases between the two ends.

This sequence joins TRBV2 and TRBJ2-3; 11 nucleotides match TRBD2. The germline V gene has CDR1 SNHLY and CDR2 FYNNEI. The CDR3 covers 15 residues. With V trimmed by 6 bases and J by 3 bases, 5 bases remained unmatched. The CDR3 nucleotides read TGTGCCAGCAGCCCCGGGACTAGCGGAACAGATACGCAGTATTTT. This encodes CASSPGTSGTDTQYF.

This clone was detected once. V usage is TRBV19 and J usage is TRBJ2-3; D unresolved. The germline V gene encodes CDR1 LNHDA and CDR2 SQIVND (reference sequence). This CDR3 has 14 residues. V was pared by 5 bases and J by 4 bases, with 13 bases between. The CDR3 bases are TGTGCCAGTAGTTCCAGCCAGGCCCCAGATACGCAGTATTTT. This sequence encodes CASSSSQAPDTQYF.

The chain couples TRBV19 to TRBJ1-1; 7 bases are shared with TRBD1. This CDR3 is built from 12 residues. CDR1 is LNHDA, CDR2 SQIVND, per germline (reference sequence). With V trimmed by 11 bases and J by 7 bases, 10 bases remained unmatched. CDR3 DNA: TGTGCCGCAAGAGAACAGGGGTTTGAAGCTTTCTTT. Translated, it gives CAAREQGFEAFF.

V usage is TRBV19 and J usage is TRBJ2-1, with D possibly matching TRBD1 (5 bases). From germline, CDR1 is LNHDA and CDR2 SQIVND (reference sequence). V gave up 4 bases and J gave up 0 bases, with 13 bases separating them. There are 16 residues in the CDR3. CDR3 sequence (DNA): TGTGCCAGTAGTACCCCGACAGCCTTCTCCTACAATGAGCAGTTCTTC. The encoded protein is CASSTPTAFSYNEQFF.

The chain couples TRBV28 to TRBJ1-1; unclear D gene. V was cut by 5 bases and J by 5 bases, with 12 bases left in between. From germline, CDR1 is MDHEN and CDR2 SYDVKM. The CDR3 is 13 amino acids. CDR3 bases: TGTGCCAGCAGTCCGGGATTTGGGACTGAAGCTTTCTTT. Translation gives CASSPGFGTEAFF.

This chain joins TRBV15 and TRBJ2-1; tentative D call: TRBD2 (6 bases). Trimming shortened V by 1 base and J by 0 bases, and 16 bases separated the two germline ends. CDR3 length: 18 residues. CDR1 is LNHNV and CDR2 is YYDKDF in the germline V gene (reference sequence). The CDR3 sequence: CATSRGGTFGSSYNEQFF. CDR3 coding DNA: TGTGCCACCAGCAGAGGGGGAACATTCGGGAGCTCCTACAATGAGCAGTTCTTC.

In DNA form, the CDR3 reads TGTGCCAGCAGGTATCCACCACTCCCCAGCGACTACGAGCAGTACTTC. It yields the protein CASRYPPLPSDYEQYF. J is TRBJ2-7 and V is TRBV11-3; D remains unclear. The V and J ends lost 6 bases and 3 bases respectively, with 21 bases between them. Germline CDR1 reads SGHNT; CDR2 reads YENEEA. This CDR3 has 16 amino acids.

The rearrangement joins TRBV6-6 to TRBJ1-1; D not resolved. V gave up 2 bases and J gave up 1 base, with 11 bases separating them. This CDR3 spans 15 amino acids. Germline V gives CDR1 MNHNY, CDR2 SVGAGI (reference sequence). This chain's CDR3 is CASSYPGRGNTEAFF. CDR3 DNA sequence: TGTGCCAGCAGTTACCCCGGCCGGGGGAACACTGAAGCTTTCTTT.

The chain recombines TRBV7-2 with TRBJ2-5; D may be TRBD2 (6 bases). Germline-derived CDR1 and CDR2 are SGHTA and FQGNSA. This CDR3 spans 14 amino acids. V gave up 6 bases and J gave up 4 bases, with 15 bases separating them. This CDR3 is CASRPTRVGETQYF. CDR3 DNA: TGTGCCAGCAGGCCGACTAGGGTGGGAGAGACCCAGTACTTC.

This clone was recorded once. J is TRBJ2-2 and V is TRBV29-1, with a tentative D call TRBD2 (6 bases). The V gene's germline CDR1 is SQVTM and CDR2 ANQGSEA. Trimming left V 6 bases short and J 0 bases short, with 20 bases between. The CDR3 sequence is 17 residues long. CDR3 in DNA: TGCAGCGTAGGACCCCGCCGGCAGCGGGCGAACACCGGGGAGCTGTTTTTT. Translation: CSVGPRRQRANTGELFF.

The chain recombines TRBV5-1 with TRBJ2-1; weak D call: TRBD2 (6 bases). In germline, CDR1 is SGHRS, CDR2 YFSETQ. V shed 4 bases and J shed 8 bases, with 13 bases lying between them. CDR3 length: 13 amino acids. Here the CDR3 DNA reads TGCGCCAGCAGCAGTCTAGCGAGCCATGAGCAGTTCTTC. This sequence encodes CASSSLASHEQFF.

This sequence joins TRBV25-1 and TRBJ1-5; D uncertain. V lost 2 bases and J lost 3, with 8 bases in between. The V gene's germline CDR1 is MGHDK and CDR2 SYGVNS. The CDR3 runs to 14 residues. The DNA of the CDR3 is TGTGCCAGCAGTGAAGCGGGGAACAATCAGCCCCAGCATTTT. This translates into CASSEAGNNQPQHF.